This T cell receptor (beta chain) was documented in a study of T-cell reconstitution after alpha-beta-depleted transplantation in children. Details on this clonotype: Its cognate antigen is unknown.

Study results and limitations: T cells produced anew were the main source of T-cell counts and diversity one year after transplant. There were some patients whose high TCRbeta diversity at day 60 came from surviving recipient T cells and thymic progenitors.

Construction of the TCRbeta library involved unique molecular identifiers. TCRdb reprocessed the PCR reads via MiXCR and lists one record per CDR3 protein. Of 450,000 to 550,000 distinct CDR3 sequences listed, more than 9.5% were seen once; the top ten hold around 13%. This CDR3 comprises 15 residues. Germline assignment: CDR1 SNHLY and CDR2 FYNNEI. J gave up 5 bases and V 3 bases, and 9 bases lay outside the gene matches. The V call is TRBV2, the J call TRBJ1-1, with TRBD1 matching 7 bases. The material sequenced was PBMCs, mostly from graft donor cells, taken 180 days after TCRalphabeta/CD19-depleted stem cell transplant. The receptor was derived from a female patient between 2 and 10 years old who had a stem cell transplant for aplastic anemia, so the T cells may come from the graft donor. CDR3 protein: CASSDGQGGWTEAFF. The CDR3 region has the DNA TGTGCCAGCAGTGATGGGCAGGGGGGTTGGACTGAAGCTTTCTTT.